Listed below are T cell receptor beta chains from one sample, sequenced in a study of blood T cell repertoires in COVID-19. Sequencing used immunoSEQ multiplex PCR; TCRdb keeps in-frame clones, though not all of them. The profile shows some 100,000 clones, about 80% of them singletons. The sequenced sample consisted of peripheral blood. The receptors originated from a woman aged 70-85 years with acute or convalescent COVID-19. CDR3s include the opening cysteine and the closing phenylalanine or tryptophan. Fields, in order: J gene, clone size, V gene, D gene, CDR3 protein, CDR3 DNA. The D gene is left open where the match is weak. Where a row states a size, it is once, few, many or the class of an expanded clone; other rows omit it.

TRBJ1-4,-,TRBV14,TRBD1,CASSPWTGGGEKLFF,TGTGCCAGCAGCCCCTGGACAGGGGGAGGTGAAAAACTGTTTTTT
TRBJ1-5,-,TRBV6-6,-,CASIPGVNQPQHF,TGTGCCAGCATCCCAGGGGTGAATCAGCCCCAGCATTTT
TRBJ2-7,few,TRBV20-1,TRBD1,CSASLGQGSHEQYF,TGCAGTGCTAGTTTGGGACAGGGTTCCCACGAGCAGTACTTC
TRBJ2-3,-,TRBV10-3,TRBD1,CAIRPRTGSGTDTQYF,TGTGCCATCAGACCTAGGACAGGGTCGGGCACAGATACGCAGTATTTT
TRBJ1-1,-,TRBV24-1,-,CATSESRRPGNTEAFF,TGTGCCACCAGTGAGTCAAGGAGGCCGGGGAACACTGAAGCTTTCTTT
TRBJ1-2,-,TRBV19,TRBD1,CASTPDREGGYTF,TGTGCCAGTACTCCCGACAGGGAAGGGGGCTACACCTTC
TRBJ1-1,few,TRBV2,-,CASKGHTTEAFF,TGTGCCAGCAAGGGACATACCACTGAAGCTTTCTTT
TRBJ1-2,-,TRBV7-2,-,CASSSDRIYTF,TGTGCCAGCAGCTCGGACAGAATATACACCTTC
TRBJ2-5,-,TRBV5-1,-,CASRSQETQYF,TGCGCCAGCAGATCACAAGAGACCCAGTACTTC
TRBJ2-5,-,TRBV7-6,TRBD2,CASSFDLAGGRETQYF,TGTGCCAGCAGCTTCGACCTAGCGGGGGGGCGGGAGACCCAGTACTTC
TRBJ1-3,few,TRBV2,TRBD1,CASSEGQGAGNTIYF,TGTGCCAGCAGTGAAGGGCAGGGGGCTGGAAACACCATATATTTT
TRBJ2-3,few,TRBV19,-,CASTRTYSTDTQYF,TGTGCCAGTACCCGGACATATAGCACAGATACGCAGTATTTT
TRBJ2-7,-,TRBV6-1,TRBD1,CASSEARGTGAAYEQYF,TGTGCCAGCAGTGAAGCGAGGGGGACAGGGGCTGCCTACGAGCAGTACTTC
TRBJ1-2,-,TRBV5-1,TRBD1,CASSSDQQGNYGYTF,TGCGCCAGCAGCTCCGATCAACAGGGGAACTATGGCTACACCTTC
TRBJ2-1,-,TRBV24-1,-,CATSDLPARSYNEQFF,TGTGCCACCAGTGATTTACCGGCCAGGTCCTACAATGAGCAGTTCTTC
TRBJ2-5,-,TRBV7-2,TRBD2,CASSPGLAGGGQETQYF,TGTGCCAGCAGCCCGGGACTAGCGGGGGGTGGACAAGAGACCCAGTACTTC
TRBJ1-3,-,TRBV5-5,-,CASSLDGGNTIYF,TGTGCCAGCAGCTTGGACGGTGGAAACACCATATATTTT
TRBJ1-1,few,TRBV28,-,CASSLEAVPEAFF,TGTGCCAGCAGTCTCGAGGCAGTCCCTGAAGCTTTCTTT
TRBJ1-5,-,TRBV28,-,CASFTGGSNQPQHF,TGTGCCAGCTTTACGGGGGGTAGCAATCAGCCCCAGCATTTT
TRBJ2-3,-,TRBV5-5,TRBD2,CASSLSGTSGYTDTQYF,TGTGCCAGCAGCTTGTCTGGGACTAGCGGGTACACAGATACGCAGTATTTT
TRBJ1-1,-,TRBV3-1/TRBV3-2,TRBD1,CASSQQGTGSFGAFF,TGTGCCAGCAGCCAGCAGGGGACAGGGAGTTTCGGAGCTTTCTTT
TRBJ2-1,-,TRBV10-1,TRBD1,CASSPGQGTYNEQFF,TGCGCCAGCAGCCCGGGACAGGGGACCTACAATGAGCAGTTCTTC
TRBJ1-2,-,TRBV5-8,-,CASSARGYGYTF,TGTGCCAGCAGCGCCAGGGGATATGGCTACACCTTC
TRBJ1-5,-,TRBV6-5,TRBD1,CASRRTGSNQPQHF,TGTGCCAGCAGGCGGACAGGGAGCAATCAGCCCCAGCATTTT
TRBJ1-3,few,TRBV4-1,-,CASSPVAVSGNTIYF,TGCGCCAGCAGCCCGGTTGCGGTCTCTGGAAACACCATATATTTT
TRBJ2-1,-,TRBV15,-,CATAAGRSYNEQFF,TGTGCCACCGCTGCGGGGCGCTCCTACAATGAGCAGTTCTTC
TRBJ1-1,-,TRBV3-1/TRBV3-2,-,CASSSRTEAFF,TGTGCCAGCAGCTCGCGCACCGAAGCTTTCTTT
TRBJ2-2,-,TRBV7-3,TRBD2,CASSLRLAGNTGELFF,TGTGCCAGCAGCTTACGACTAGCGGGGAACACCGGGGAGCTGTTTTTT
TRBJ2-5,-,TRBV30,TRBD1,CASDRGGETQYF,TGTGCCTCGGACAGGGGGGGAGAGACCCAGTACTTC
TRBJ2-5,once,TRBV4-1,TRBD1,CASSRGQGRTETQYF,TGCGCCAGCAGCCGAGGACAGGGCCGGACAGAGACCCAGTACTTC
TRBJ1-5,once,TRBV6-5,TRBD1,CASSLGQGSNQPQHF,TGTGCCAGCAGCCTCGGACAGGGTAGCAATCAGCCCCAGCATTTT
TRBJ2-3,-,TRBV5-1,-,CASSEPTVGDTQYF,TGCGCCAGCAGCGAACCTACCGTCGGAGATACGCAGTATTTT
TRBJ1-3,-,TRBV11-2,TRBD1,CASRYGTAGNTIYF,TGTGCCAGCCGTTATGGGACAGCTGGAAACACCATATATTTT
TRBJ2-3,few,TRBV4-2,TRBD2,CASSQDPSGGALYF,TGTGCCAGCAGCCAAGACCCTAGCGGGGGGGCACTGTATTTT
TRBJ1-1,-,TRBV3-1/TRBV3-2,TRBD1,CASSDTGGEAFF,TGTGCCAGCAGCGATACAGGGGGGGAAGCTTTCTTT
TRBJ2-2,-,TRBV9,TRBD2,CASSVSSGGGELFF,TGTGCCAGCAGCGTATCTAGCGGGGGCGGGGAGCTGTTTTTT
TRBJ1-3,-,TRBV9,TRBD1,CASSAGQGEVGNTIYF,TGTGCCAGCAGCGCCGGACAGGGGGAGGTCGGAAACACCATATATTTT
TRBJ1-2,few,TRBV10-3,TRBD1,CAIREKDRLLPMRGYTF,TGTGCCATCAGGGAGAAGGACAGGTTGTTACCAATGCGAGGCTACACCTTC
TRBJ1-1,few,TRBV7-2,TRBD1,CASSLQGARTEAFF,TGTGCCAGCAGCTTGCAGGGGGCCCGAACTGAAGCTTTCTTT
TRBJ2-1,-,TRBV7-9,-,CATHRGTLYNEQFF,TGTGCCACCCATAGAGGGACACTTTACAATGAGCAGTTCTTC
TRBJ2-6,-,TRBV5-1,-,CASTVGLNSGANVLTF,TGCGCCAGCACGGTCGGACTGAACTCTGGGGCCAACGTCCTGACTTTC
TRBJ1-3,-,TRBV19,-,CASHETRGYSGNTIYF,TGTGCCAGCCACGAAACTCGGGGTTACTCTGGAAACACCATATATTTT
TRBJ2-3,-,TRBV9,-,CASSDEGNAQYF,TGTGCCAGCAGTGACGAGGGAAATGCGCAGTATTTT
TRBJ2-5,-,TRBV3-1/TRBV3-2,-,CASSQEGAGETQYF,TGTGCCAGCAGCCAAGAGGGGGCGGGAGAGACCCAGTACTTC
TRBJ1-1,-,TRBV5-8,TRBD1,CASSVQGVNTEAFF,TGTGCCAGCAGTGTACAGGGGGTGAACACTGAAGCTTTCTTT
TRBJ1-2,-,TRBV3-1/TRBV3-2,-,CASRPPGINYGYTF,TGTGCCAGCAGGCCTCCGGGTATCAACTATGGCTACACCTTC
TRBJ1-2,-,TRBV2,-,CASRSIEAANYGYTF,TGTGCCAGCAGAAGCATAGAGGCTGCTAACTATGGCTACACCTTC
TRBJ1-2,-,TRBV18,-,CASSPPADTFNYGYTF,TGTGCCAGCTCACCACCGGCCGACACTTTTAACTATGGCTACACCTTC
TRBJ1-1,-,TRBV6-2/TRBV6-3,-,CASSPVHNMNTEAFF,TGTGCCAGCAGCCCCGTTCACAACATGAACACTGAAGCTTTCTTT
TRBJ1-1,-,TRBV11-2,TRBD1,CASPKRTGGSEAFF,TGTGCCAGCCCCAAAAGGACAGGGGGTTCTGAAGCTTTCTTT
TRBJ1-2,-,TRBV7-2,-,CASSVPGGYNYGYTF,TGTGCCAGCAGCGTGCCGGGGGGGTATAACTATGGCTACACCTTC
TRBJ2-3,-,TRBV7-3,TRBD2,CASSLRTSGDPFSTDTQYF,TGTGCCAGCAGCTTAAGGACTAGCGGGGACCCTTTTAGCACAGATACGCAGTATTTT
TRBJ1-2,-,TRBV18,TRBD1,CASSPPDRANYGYTF,TGTGCCAGCTCACCACCGGACAGGGCTAACTATGGCTACACCTTC
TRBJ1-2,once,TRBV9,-,CASSDDPTRSGNYGYTF,TGTGCCAGCAGCGATGACCCGACACGGTCGGGGAACTATGGCTACACCTTC